This T cell receptor (beta chain) emerged from a study of T-cell reconstitution after alpha-beta-depleted transplantation in children. General study points: After transplant, high TCRbeta diversity at day 60 in some patients arose from surviving recipient T cells and thymic progenitors. The main origin of T-cell counts and diversity one year after transplant was newly produced T cells. Reported findings indicate that, about two months after transplant, alpha-beta T cells came from several hundred expanded clones, which were derived from non-depleted graft cells.

This clonotype was counted at least ten times. No antigen is known for it. This CDR3 has 13 residues. Germline loops: CDR1 MNHEY, CDR2 SMNVEV (reference sequence). Researchers prepared the TCRbeta library using unique molecular identifiers, the study reports. TCRdb fed the PCR reads into MiXCR, producing one record per CDR3 protein. The sample contains approximately 150,000 distinct CDR3 sequences, about 9% of which appear only once. The sequenced sample was PBMCs, mostly from graft donor cells, obtained 180 days after TCRalphabeta/CD19-depleted stem cell transplant. The TCR was taken from a female patient aged 2-10 years who had a stem cell transplant for congenital amegakaryocytic thrombocytopenia, so the T cells may come from the graft donor. The chain uses TRBV27 and TRBJ2-7; 8 nucleotides align to TRBD2. CDR3 bases: TGTGCGACACGAGGGACTAGTACCTACGAGCAGTACTTC. Its protein product is CATRGTSTYEQYF.